The 6 T cell receptor beta chains listed next were all sequenced from one sample in a study of T cell repertoires in cytomegalovirus infection. TCRdb redid the calling of the reads with MiXCR, one entry per CDR3 protein. Here the sample spans some 300,000 distinct CDR3 sequences, roughly 15% being singletons. Sequencing was performed on PBMCs. The receptors stem from a human donor in good health (CMV status not recorded). Some clones in this sample may be carry-over from other donors' samples.

The chain carries TRBV7-9 and TRBJ2-5; 13 bases match TRBD2. The CDR3 is 14 amino acids. J gave up 5 bases and V 6 bases, and 3 bases lay outside the gene matches. Germline V gene sequence: CDR1 SEHNR, CDR2 FQNEAQ (reference sequence). In nucleotides, the CDR3 is TGTGCCAGCAGATCGACTAGCGGGGGGGAGACCCAGTACTTC. Residues: CASRSTSGGETQYF.

The sample holds many counts of this clonotype. The chain combines TRBV7-2 with TRBJ2-1; D perhaps matches TRBD1 (5 bases). This CDR3 spans 15 amino acids. Germline CDR1 is SGHTA and CDR2 is FQGNSA. V lost 3 bases to trimming and J lost 0 bases, with 9 bases between them. CDR3 sequence: CASSFRESSYNEQFF. The CDR3 coding sequence is TGTGCCAGCAGCTTCAGGGAAAGCTCCTACAATGAGCAGTTCTTC.

This clonotype was seen only a few times. The V and J genes are TRBV4-1 and TRBJ2-2, with D uncertain. The CDR3 is 13 amino acids. Germline V gene data show CDR1 as MGHRA and CDR2 as YSYEKL. The V gene lost 6 bases and the J gene lost 6 bases, with 11 bases spanning the gap. CDR3 in amino acids: CASRSLLAGELFF. The CDR3 DNA reads TGCGCCAGCAGGTCCCTGTTAGCCGGGGAGCTGTTTTTT.

This clonotype was picked up a small number of times. The chain carries TRBV18 and TRBJ2-1; tentatively, D is TRBD1 (5 bases). The CDR3 covers 15 residues. The germline V and J ends were trimmed by 0 bases and 3 bases, with 9 bases remaining between them. Germline loops: CDR1 KGHSH, CDR2 LQKENI. CDR3 coding DNA: TGTGCCAGCTCACCACCCACAGGTAGCTACAATGAGCAGTTCTTC. Amino acids: CASSPPTGSYNEQFF.

The J gene is TRBJ1-2, the V gene TRBV12-3 or TRBV12-4; the D gene is possibly TRBD1 (6 bases). The CDR3 is 15 amino acids. Trimming removed 5 bases at V and 4 bases at J, with 17 bases between. CDR3 sequence: CASSLPGHGSYGYTF. The CDR3, as DNA: TGTGCCAGCAGTCTCCCGGGACATGGAAGCTATGGCTACACCTTC.

This clonotype was counted between two and nine times. The chain employs TRBV20-1 and TRBJ2-7; 7 nucleotides align to TRBD1. This CDR3 contains 14 residues. V was pared by 5 bases and J by 2 bases, with 9 bases of the junction left unmatched. The V gene's germline CDR1 is DFQATT and CDR2 SNEGSKA (reference sequence). CDR3: CSAFDRVETYEQYF. CDR3 coding DNA: TGCAGTGCTTTCGACAGGGTGGAGACCTACGAGCAGTACTTC.